These 15 T cell receptor beta chains originate from one sample sequenced in a study of CD4 T cells in relation to SARS-CoV-2 and coronaviruses. Libraries were prepared by immunoSEQ multiplex PCR; TCRdb keeps only in-frame clonotypes and omits some of them. The sample has approximately 36,000 clones, around 77% seen once. Their target antigens are unknown. The material sequenced was memory CD4+ T cells from PBMCs, cultured in vitro. The receptors were gathered from an adult with COVID-19.

About this clone itself: One end of the junction fails to match germline, which may point to a read error. CDR3 sequence: CASSLEWGAYSKNIQYF. The CDR3 bases are TGTGCCAGCAGCCTAGAATGGGGGGCGTACTCCAAAAACATTCAGTACTTC. The chain links TRBV11-2 to TRBJ2-4; either TRBD1 or TRBD2 may fit D (6 bases each). The CDR3 runs 17 residues. Germline loops: CDR1 SGHAT, CDR2 FQNNGV.

The rearrangement joins TRBV5-1 to TRBJ1-5, with TRBD1 matching 8 bases. The ends lost 0 bases at V and 6 bases at J; junction bases unmatched: 5. The CDR3 contains 15 residues. Germline values: CDR1 SGHRS, CDR2 YFSETQ. The CDR3 loop is CASSLGTGMGQPQHF. The DNA of the CDR3 is TGCGCCAGCAGCTTGGGGACAGGGATGGGTCAGCCCCAGCATTTT. The complete variable domain, with remaining parts taken from reference TRBV5-1 and TRBJ1-5, reads KAGVTQTPRYLIKTRGQQVTLSCSPISGHRSVSWYQQTPGQGLQFLFEYFSETQRNKGNFPGRFSGRQFSNSRSEMNVSTLELGDSALYLCASSLGTGMGQPQHFGDGTRLSIL.

This clone was seen a single time. The chain couples TRBV10-3 to TRBJ2-1; D possibly corresponds to TRBD2 (6 bases). V dropped 0 bases and J dropped 6 bases, with 12 bases sitting between them. Germline CDR1 is ENHRY and CDR2 is SYGVKD. CDR3 length equals 15 residues. CDR3 nucleotides: TGTGCCATCAGTGAGTCGCGGGGATCGGGCAATGAGCAGTTCTTC. Its translation is CAISESRGSGNEQFF.

This clone was seen a few times. The chain has TRBV11-2 and TRBJ1-5; 7 bases are a match to TRBD1. The J segment lost 4 bases and the V segment lost 1 base, leaving 4 bases of the junction unmatched. The CDR3 extends over 15 amino acids. Germline V gene sequence: CDR1 SGHAT, CDR2 FQNNGV. The CDR3: CASSLGGTANQPQHF. CDR3 sequence (DNA): TGTGCCAGCAGCTTAGGAGGGACAGCGAATCAGCCCCAGCATTTT.

V and J are TRBV30 and TRBJ2-3, with TRBD1 as a possible D gene (5 bases). CDR1 is GTSNPN and CDR2 is SVGIG in the germline V gene (reference sequence). This CDR3 contains 11 residues. Trimming pared 3 bases from V and 4 bases from J, leaving 5 bases between. The CDR3 here is CAWSRADTQYF. The CDR3 bases are TGTGCCTGGAGCAGGGCAGATACGCAGTATTTT.

This clone was counted once. The chain carries TRBV28 and TRBJ2-7; TRBD2 aligns across 13 bases. The length of the CDR3 is 15 residues. In germline, CDR1 is MDHEN, CDR2 SYDVKM. V was clipped by 6 bases and J by 2 bases; unmatched bases: 4. The DNA for the CDR3 is TGTGCCAGCAGCACCGGACTAGCGGGAGCCTACGAGCAGTACTTC. This encodes CASSTGLAGAYEQYF.

The chain joins TRBV18 to TRBJ2-6; 9 positions match TRBD1. V dropped 0 bases and J dropped 18; count of bases not matched to a gene: 6. This CDR3 has 13 amino acids. Germline values: CDR1 KGHSH, CDR2 LQKENI. The DNA for the CDR3 is TGTGCCAGCTCACCACCGTCGGGACAGGGAAGGACTTTC. This sequence encodes CASSPPSGQGRTF.

CDR3 in DNA: TGCAGCGTTGGTGGGGGCCATGGCTACACCTTC. Residues: CSVGGGHGYTF. The chain uses TRBV29-1 and TRBJ1-2, with D maybe TRBD1 (6 bases). The CDR3 has 11 amino acids. Germline-derived CDR1 and CDR2 are SQVTM and ANQGSEA. The V end lost 4 bases, the J end lost 6 bases, and 9 bases lay between the germline ends.

The genes are TRBV5-4 and TRBJ2-3; D is undetermined. The V gene lost 4 bases and the J gene lost 1 base, with 10 bases spanning the gap. The germline CDR1 and CDR2 sequences are SGHNT and YYREEE (reference sequence). This CDR3 has 14 residues. CDR3 residues: CASSPGGRTDTQYF. The CDR3 DNA is TGTGCCAGCAGCCCCGGTGGCCGCACAGATACGCAGTATTTT.

The J gene is TRBJ1-5, the V gene TRBV7-2, with TRBD1 as a possible D gene (5 bases). Trimming removed 4 bases from V and 9 bases from J, with 16 bases in between. Germline V CDR1 and CDR2: SGHTA, FQGNSA. The CDR3 spans 14 residues. The CDR3 loop is CASSSSTVGMPQHF. The CDR3 DNA reads as TGTGCCAGCAGCTCCTCGACAGTCGGGATGCCCCAGCATTTT.

The chain joins TRBV19 to TRBJ1-2, with D possibly TRBD1 on 6 matching bases. Trimming stripped 5 bases from V and 6 bases from J, with 13 bases between. Per the germline V gene, CDR1 is LNHDA and CDR2 is SQIVND (reference sequence). This CDR3 has 13 amino acids. The CDR3 reads CASSSYRDNGYTF. The CDR3 DNA follows: TGTGCCAGTAGTTCTTACCGGGACAATGGCTACACCTTC. The full variable domain, rest sourced from reference TRBV19 and TRBJ1-2, is DGGITQSPKYLFRKEGQNVTLSCEQNLNHDAMYWYRQDPGQGLRLIYYSQIVNDFQKGDIAEGYSVSREKKESFPLTVTSAQKNPTAFYLCASSSYRDNGYTFGSGTRLTVV.

The chain joins TRBV6-5 to TRBJ2-7; D is undetermined. Between the trimmed V and J ends, which lost 8 bases and 2 bases, there was a span of 4 bases. Germline V lookup: CDR1 MNHEY, CDR2 SVGAGI. This CDR3 comprises 10 residues. CDR3: CASAAYEQYF. The CDR3, as DNA: TGTGCCAGCGCCGCCTACGAGCAGTACTTC.

This chain uses TRBV19 with TRBJ2-7; 9 nucleotides match TRBD2. Trimming cost V 6 bases and J 3 bases; bases outside gene matches: 15. There are 17 residues in the CDR3. Germline V CDR1 and CDR2: LNHDA, SQIVND (reference sequence). This chain's CDR3 is CASSYSDSGSYFYEQYF. In DNA form, the CDR3 reads TGTGCCAGTAGCTACAGTGATAGCGGGAGTTACTTCTACGAGCAGTACTTC.

CDR3 sequence: CASSLDFYEQYF. DNA for the CDR3: TGTGCCAGCAGCCTGGACTTCTACGAGCAGTACTTC. V and J are TRBV7-9 and TRBJ2-7, with a tentative D call TRBD2 (5 bases). V was shortened by 5 bases and J by 3 bases, with 8 bases between the two germline ends. Germline values: CDR1 SEHNR, CDR2 FQNEAQ (reference sequence). There are 12 residues in the CDR3. The full variable domain, completed using reference TRBV7-9 and TRBJ2-7, is DTGVSQNPRHKITKRGQNVTFRCDPISEHNRLYWYRQTLGQGPEFLTYFQNEAQLEKSRLLSDRFSAERPKGSFSTLEIQRTEQGDSAMYLCASSLDFYEQYFGPGTRLTVT.

This clone was seen once. The V call is TRBV18, the J call TRBJ2-2; the match to TRBD2 covers 13 bases. Per the germline V gene, CDR1 is KGHSH and CDR2 is LQKENI. J was trimmed by 3 bases and V by 1 base; bases with no gene match: 5. CDR3 length: 18 residues. The CDR3 loop is CASSPRLAGGGDTGELFF. The CDR3 coding sequence is TGTGCCAGCTCACCACGACTAGCGGGAGGAGGCGACACCGGGGAGCTGTTTTTT.